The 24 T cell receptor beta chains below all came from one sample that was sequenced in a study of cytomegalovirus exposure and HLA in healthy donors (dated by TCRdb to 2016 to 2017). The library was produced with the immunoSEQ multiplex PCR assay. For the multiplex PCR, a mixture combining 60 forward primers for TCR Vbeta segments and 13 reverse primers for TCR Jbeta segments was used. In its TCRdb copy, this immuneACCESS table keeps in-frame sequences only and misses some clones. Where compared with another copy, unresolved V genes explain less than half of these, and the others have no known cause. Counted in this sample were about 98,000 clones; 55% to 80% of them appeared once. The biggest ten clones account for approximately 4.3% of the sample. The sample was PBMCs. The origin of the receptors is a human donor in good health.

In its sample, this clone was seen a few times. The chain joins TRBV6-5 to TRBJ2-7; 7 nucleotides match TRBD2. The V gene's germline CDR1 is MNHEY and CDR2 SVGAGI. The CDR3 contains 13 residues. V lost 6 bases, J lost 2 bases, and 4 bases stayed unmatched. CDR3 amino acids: CASRPAGTYEQYF. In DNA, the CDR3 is TGTGCCAGCAGGCCAGCGGGAACCTACGAGCAGTACTTC.

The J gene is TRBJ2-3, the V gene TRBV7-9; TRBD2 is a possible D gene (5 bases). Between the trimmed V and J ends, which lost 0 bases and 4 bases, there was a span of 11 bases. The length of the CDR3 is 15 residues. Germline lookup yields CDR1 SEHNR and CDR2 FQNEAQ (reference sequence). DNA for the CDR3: TGTGCCAGCAGCTTAGCCCGCATGGGAGCAGATACGCAGTATTTT. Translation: CASSLARMGADTQYF.

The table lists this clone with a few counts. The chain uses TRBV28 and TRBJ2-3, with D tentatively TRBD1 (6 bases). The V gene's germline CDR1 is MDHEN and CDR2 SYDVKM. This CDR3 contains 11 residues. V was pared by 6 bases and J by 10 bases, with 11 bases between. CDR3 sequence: CASRTGFAQYF. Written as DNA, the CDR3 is TGTGCCAGCAGAACAGGGTTTGCGCAGTATTTT.

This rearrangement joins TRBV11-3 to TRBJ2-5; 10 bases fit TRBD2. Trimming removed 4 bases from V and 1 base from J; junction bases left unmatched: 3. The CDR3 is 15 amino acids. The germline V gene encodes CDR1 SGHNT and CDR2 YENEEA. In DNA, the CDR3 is TGTGCCAGCAGCTCGGGACTAGCGCCCCAAGAGACCCAGTACTTC. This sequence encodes CASSSGLAPQETQYF. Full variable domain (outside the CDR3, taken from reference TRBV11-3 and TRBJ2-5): EAGVVQSPRYKIIEKKQPVAFWCNPISGHNTLYWYLQNLGQGPELLIRYENEEAVDDSQLPKDRFSAERLKGVDSTLKIQPAELGDSAVYLCASSSGLAPQETQYFGPGTRLLVL.

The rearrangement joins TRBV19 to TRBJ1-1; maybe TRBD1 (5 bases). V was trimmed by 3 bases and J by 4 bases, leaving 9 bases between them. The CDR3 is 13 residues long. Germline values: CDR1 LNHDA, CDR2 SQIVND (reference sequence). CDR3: CASSILGGTEAFF. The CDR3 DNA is TGTGCCAGTAGTATTCTGGGGGGCACTGAAGCTTTCTTT. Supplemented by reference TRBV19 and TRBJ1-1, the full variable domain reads DGGITQSPKYLFRKEGQNVTLSCEQNLNHDAMYWYRQDPGQGLRLIYYSQIVNDFQKGDIAEGYSVSREKKESFPLTVTSAQKNPTAFYLCASSILGGTEAFFGQGTRLTVV.

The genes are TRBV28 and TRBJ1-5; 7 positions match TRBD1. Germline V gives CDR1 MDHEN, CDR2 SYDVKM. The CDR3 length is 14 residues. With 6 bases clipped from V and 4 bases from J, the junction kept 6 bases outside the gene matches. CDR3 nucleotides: TGTGCCAGCAGACCCGGGACAGTTAATCAGCCCCAGCATTTT. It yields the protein CASRPGTVNQPQHF.

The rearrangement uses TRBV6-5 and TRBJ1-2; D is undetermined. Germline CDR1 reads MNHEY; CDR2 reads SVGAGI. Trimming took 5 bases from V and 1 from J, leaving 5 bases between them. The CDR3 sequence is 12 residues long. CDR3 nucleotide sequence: TGTGCCAGCAGTACAAATAACTATGGCTACACCTTC. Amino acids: CASSTNNYGYTF.

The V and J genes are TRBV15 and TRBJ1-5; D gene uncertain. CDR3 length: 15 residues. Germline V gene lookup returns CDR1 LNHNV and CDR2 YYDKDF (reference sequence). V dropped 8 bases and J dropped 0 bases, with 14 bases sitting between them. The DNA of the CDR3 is TGTGCCACCCAAAAAGATACAGCTAGCAATCAGCCCCAGCATTTT. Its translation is CATQKDTASNQPQHF.

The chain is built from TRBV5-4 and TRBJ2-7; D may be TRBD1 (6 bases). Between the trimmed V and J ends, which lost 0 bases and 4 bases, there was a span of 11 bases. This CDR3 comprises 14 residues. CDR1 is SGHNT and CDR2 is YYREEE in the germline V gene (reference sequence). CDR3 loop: CASSLGQESYEQYF. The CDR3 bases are TGTGCCAGCAGCTTGGGACAGGAATCTTACGAGCAGTACTTC.

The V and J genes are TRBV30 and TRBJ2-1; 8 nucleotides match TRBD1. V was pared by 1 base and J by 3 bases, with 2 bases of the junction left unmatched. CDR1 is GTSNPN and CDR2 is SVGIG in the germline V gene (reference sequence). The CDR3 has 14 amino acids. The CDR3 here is CAWSGGTGYNEQFF. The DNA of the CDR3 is TGTGCCTGGAGTGGGGGGACAGGCTACAATGAGCAGTTCTTC. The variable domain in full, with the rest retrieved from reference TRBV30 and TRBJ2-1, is SQTIHQWPATLVQPVGSPLSLECTVEGTSNPNLYWYRQAAGRGLQLLFYSVGIGQISSEVPQNLSASRPQDRQFILSSKKLLLSDSGFYLCAWSGGTGYNEQFFGPGTRLTVL.

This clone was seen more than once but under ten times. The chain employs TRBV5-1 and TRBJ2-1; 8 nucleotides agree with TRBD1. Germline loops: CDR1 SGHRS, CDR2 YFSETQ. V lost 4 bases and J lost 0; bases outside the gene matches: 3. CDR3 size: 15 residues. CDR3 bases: TGCGCCAGCAGCCGGACAGGGCCCTCCTACAATGAGCAGTTCTTC. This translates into CASSRTGPSYNEQFF.

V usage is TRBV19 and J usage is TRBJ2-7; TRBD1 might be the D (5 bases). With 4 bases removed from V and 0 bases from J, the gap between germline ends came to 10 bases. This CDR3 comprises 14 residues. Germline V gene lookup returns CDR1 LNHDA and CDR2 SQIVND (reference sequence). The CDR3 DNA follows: TGTGCCAGTAGTACGACAGTTTACTCCTACGAGCAGTACTTC. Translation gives CASSTTVYSYEQYF.

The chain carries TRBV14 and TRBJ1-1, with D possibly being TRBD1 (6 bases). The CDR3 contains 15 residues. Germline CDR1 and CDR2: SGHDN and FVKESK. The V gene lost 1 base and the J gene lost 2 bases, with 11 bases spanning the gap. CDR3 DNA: TGTGCCAGCAGCCAAGGCAGGGGCTCTAACACTGAAGCTTTCTTT. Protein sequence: CASSQGRGSNTEAFF.

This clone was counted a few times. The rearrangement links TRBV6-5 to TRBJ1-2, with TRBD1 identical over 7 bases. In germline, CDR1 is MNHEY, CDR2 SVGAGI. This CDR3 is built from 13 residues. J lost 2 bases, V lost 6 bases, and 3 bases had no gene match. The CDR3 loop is CASRRGQNYGYTF. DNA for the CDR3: TGTGCCAGCAGACGGGGACAGAACTATGGCTACACCTTC.

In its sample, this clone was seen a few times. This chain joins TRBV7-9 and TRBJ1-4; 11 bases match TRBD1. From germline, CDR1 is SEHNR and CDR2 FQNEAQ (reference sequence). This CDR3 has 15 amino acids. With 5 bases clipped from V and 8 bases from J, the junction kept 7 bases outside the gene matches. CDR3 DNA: TGTGCCAGCAGCGCCCGGACAGGGGGCGCAGAAAAACTGTTTTTT. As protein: CASSARTGGAEKLFF.

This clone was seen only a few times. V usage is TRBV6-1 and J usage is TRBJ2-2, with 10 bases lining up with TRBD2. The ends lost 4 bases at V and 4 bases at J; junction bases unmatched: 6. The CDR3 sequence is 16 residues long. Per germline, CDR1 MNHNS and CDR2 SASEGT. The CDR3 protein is CASSALSSGSTGELFF. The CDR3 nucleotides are TGTGCCAGCAGTGCTTTATCTAGCGGGAGCACCGGGGAGCTGTTTTTT.

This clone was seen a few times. The CDR3 region has the DNA TGTGCCTGGGGCACAGGGGGCAGCCTCTACGAGCAGTACTTC. Its protein is CAWGTGGSLYEQYF. The V and J genes are TRBV30 and TRBJ2-7, with TRBD1 matching over 9 bases. The ends lost 5 bases at V and 3 bases at J; junction bases unmatched: 8. Germline V gene lookup returns CDR1 GTSNPN and CDR2 SVGIG (reference sequence). The CDR3 runs to 14 residues.

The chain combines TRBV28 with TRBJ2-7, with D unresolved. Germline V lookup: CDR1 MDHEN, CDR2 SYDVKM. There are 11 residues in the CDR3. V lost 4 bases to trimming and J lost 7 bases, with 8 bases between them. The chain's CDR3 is CASSWLREQYF. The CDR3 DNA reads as TGTGCCAGCAGTTGGTTACGGGAGCAGTACTTC.

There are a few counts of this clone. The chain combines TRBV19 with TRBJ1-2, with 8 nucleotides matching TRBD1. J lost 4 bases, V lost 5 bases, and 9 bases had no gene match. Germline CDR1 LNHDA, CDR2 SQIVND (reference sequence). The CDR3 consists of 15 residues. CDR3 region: CASSPGPGGVYGYTF. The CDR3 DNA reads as TGTGCCAGTAGTCCTGGGCCAGGGGGCGTCTATGGCTACACCTTC.

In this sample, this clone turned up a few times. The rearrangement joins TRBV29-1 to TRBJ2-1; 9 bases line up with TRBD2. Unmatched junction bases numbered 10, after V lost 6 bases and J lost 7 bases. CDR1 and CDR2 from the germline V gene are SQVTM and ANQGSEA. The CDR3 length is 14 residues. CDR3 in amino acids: CSVDGTSLVNEQFF. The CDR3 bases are TGCAGCGTAGACGGGACTAGCCTCGTAAATGAGCAGTTCTTC.

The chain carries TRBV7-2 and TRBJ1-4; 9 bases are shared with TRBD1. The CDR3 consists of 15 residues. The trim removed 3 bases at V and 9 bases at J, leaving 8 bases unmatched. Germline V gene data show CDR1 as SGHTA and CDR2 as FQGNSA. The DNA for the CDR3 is TGTGCCAGCAGCTTGGCCGGGACAGGGTGGAAAAAACTGTTTTTT. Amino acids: CASSLAGTGWKKLFF.

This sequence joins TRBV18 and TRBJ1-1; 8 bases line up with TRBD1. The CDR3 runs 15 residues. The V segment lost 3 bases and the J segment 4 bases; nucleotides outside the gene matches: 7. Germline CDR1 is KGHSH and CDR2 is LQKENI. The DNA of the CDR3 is TGTGCCAGCTCACCGGTTCAGGGGGCTGGCACTGAAGCTTTCTTT. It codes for CASSPVQGAGTEAFF.

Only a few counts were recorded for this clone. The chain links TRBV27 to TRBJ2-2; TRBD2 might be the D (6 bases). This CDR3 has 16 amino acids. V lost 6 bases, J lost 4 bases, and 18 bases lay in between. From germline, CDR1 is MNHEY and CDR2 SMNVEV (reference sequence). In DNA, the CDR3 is TGTGCCAGCAGGGCCCTAGGAGGTAGCGGCACCGGGGAGCTGTTTTTT. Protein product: CASRALGGSGTGELFF.

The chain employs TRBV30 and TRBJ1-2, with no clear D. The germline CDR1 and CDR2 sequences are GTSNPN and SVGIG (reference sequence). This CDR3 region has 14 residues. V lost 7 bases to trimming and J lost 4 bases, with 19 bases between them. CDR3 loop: CASRPGSVGYGYTF. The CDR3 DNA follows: TGTGCCTCCCGCCCCGGGTCGGTAGGCTATGGCTACACCTTC.